The 20 T cell receptor beta chains listed next were all sequenced from one sample in a study of T cells after yellow fever vaccination. TCRdb re-analysed the 5' RACE reads in MiXCR, keeping a single row per CDR3 protein. Among about 320,000 distinct CDR3 sequences listed, approximately 4.3% were seen once. The sample here was PBMCs, taken 15 days after the yellow fever booster vaccination. All receptors come from a man aged 18 to 35 who received the YFV17D yellow fever vaccine.

In its sample, this clonotype was seen a few times. V gene TRBV5-6 combines with J gene TRBJ2-7; 7 bases are a match to TRBD2. The germline V gene encodes CDR1 SGHDT and CDR2 YYEEEE. The CDR3 contains 14 residues. Trimming at V came to 4 bases and at J to 0 bases, leaving 4 bases not matched to a gene. The CDR3: CASSPRGSSYEQYV. The DNA for the CDR3 is TGTGCCAGCAGCCCCCGCGGGAGCTCCTACGAGCAGTACGTC.

This clonotype appeared many times. The rearrangement uses TRBV6-2 or TRBV6-3 and TRBJ1-2; D is unclear. V was trimmed by 6 bases and J by 2 bases, leaving 10 bases between them. Germline V CDR1 and CDR2: MNHEY, SVGEGT. The length of the CDR3 is 13 residues. The CDR3 here is CASRPRNNYGYTF. The CDR3 DNA follows: TGTGCCAGCAGACCTAGGAACAACTATGGCTACACCTTC.

Ten or more counts support this clonotype. The chain links TRBV5-4 to TRBJ2-1, with 8 positions matching TRBD2. The CDR3 runs 16 residues. Germline assignment: CDR1 SGHNT and CDR2 YYREEE (reference sequence). J lost 6 bases, V lost 1 base, and 9 bases had no gene match. The CDR3 reads CASSLRAGGSFNEQFF. CDR3 coding DNA: TGTGCCAGCAGCTTGAGGGCGGGGGGATCATTCAATGAGCAGTTCTTC.

The V and J genes are TRBV7-2 and TRBJ1-1, with a possible D match to TRBD1 (6 bases). The germline gives CDR1 SGHTA, CDR2 FQGNSA. Trimming removed 5 bases at V and 1 base at J, with 11 bases between. There are 14 residues in the CDR3. This chain's CDR3 is CASSSGQRNTEAFF. The DNA for the CDR3 is TGTGCCAGCAGCAGCGGACAGAGGAACACTGAAGCTTTCTTT.

This clonotype was recorded many times. The chain couples TRBV5-1 to TRBJ2-1; D is unclear. The CDR3 is made up of 15 amino acids. V was pared by 1 base and J by 0 bases, with 8 bases between. Germline V CDR1 and CDR2: SGHRS, YFSETQ. Here the CDR3 reads CASSLRTHSYNEQFF. DNA for the CDR3: TGCGCCAGCAGCTTGCGTACGCACTCCTACAATGAGCAGTTCTTC.

V gene TRBV4-1 combines with J gene TRBJ1-5; 7 bases are a match to TRBD1. J was trimmed by 0 bases and V by 4 bases; bases with no gene match: 3. CDR1 MGHRA and CDR2 YSYEKL come from the germline V gene. The CDR3 has 15 amino acids. CDR3 in DNA: TGCGCCAGCAGCCGACAGGGAGTTAGCAATCAGCCCCAGCATTTT. Translating it yields CASSRQGVSNQPQHF.

This clonotype appeared many times. This chain uses TRBV5-1 with TRBJ1-1; a possible D gene is TRBD1 (5 bases). V was pared by 4 bases and J by 3 bases, with 13 bases between. The CDR3 is 14 amino acids. Looked up from germline, CDR1 is SGHRS and CDR2 is YFSETQ. The CDR3 nucleotides are TGCGCCAGCAGCATCCAGGGATCCGACACTGAAGCTTTCTTT. Protein sequence: CASSIQGSDTEAFF.

This clonotype showed up many times. The V and J genes are TRBV7-3 and TRBJ2-5; possibly TRBD1 for D (6 bases). CDR3 length: 16 residues. Trimming removed 1 base at V and 1 base at J, with 13 bases between. Germline CDR1 and CDR2: SGHTA and FQGTGA. The CDR3 coding sequence is TGTGCCAGCAGCTTAAAGGGGGACGAATTCCAAGAGACCCAGTACTTC. It encodes CASSLKGDEFQETQYF.

This clonotype was counted many times. The V and J genes are TRBV12-3 or TRBV12-4 and TRBJ2-5; possibly TRBD1 for D (6 bases). V was cut by 6 bases and J by 2 bases, with 13 bases left in between. The CDR3 is made up of 14 amino acids. The CDR3 region is CASRRSDRQETQYF. The CDR3 DNA reads TGTGCCAGCAGGCGATCCGACAGGCAAGAGACCCAGTACTTC.

In its sample, this clonotype was seen many times. This rearrangement joins TRBV7-9 to TRBJ2-7; 12 bases agree with TRBD2. Per the germline V gene, CDR1 is SEHNR and CDR2 is FQNEAQ (reference sequence). This CDR3 has 16 amino acids. J gave up 5 bases and V 6 bases, and 11 bases lay outside the gene matches. Written as DNA, the CDR3 is TGTGCCAGCAGTCGAAGGGGGACTAGCGGGCGGAACGAGCAGTACGTC. This sequence encodes CASSRRGTSGRNEQYV.

This clonotype has just a few counts. This rearrangement joins TRBV18 to TRBJ1-1; TRBD1 matches at 8 bases. The CDR3 is 13 amino acids. The V gene's germline CDR1 is KGHSH and CDR2 LQKENI. V shed 3 bases and J 11 bases; nucleotides not matched to a gene: 8. This chain's CDR3 is CASSPTGEGIAFF. The CDR3 DNA reads as TGTGCCAGCTCACCGACAGGGGAGGGGATTGCTTTCTTT.

This clonotype was observed a handful of times. The J gene is TRBJ1-4, the V gene TRBV29-1; no clear D. CDR3 length: 13 amino acids. In germline, CDR1 is SQVTM, CDR2 ANQGSEA. Trimming took 5 bases from V and 8 from J, leaving 15 bases between them. The chain's CDR3 is CSVSATQGEKLFF. In DNA, the CDR3 is TGCAGCGTTTCTGCGACCCAAGGGGAAAAACTGTTTTTT.

This clonotype was found many times. The genes are TRBV7-3 and TRBJ2-3; TRBD2 aligns across 7 bases. V dropped 1 base and J dropped 5; count of bases not matched to a gene: 9. There are 16 residues in the CDR3. Germline CDR1 and CDR2: SGHTA and FQGTGA. The CDR3 spells CASSLNSRGVRDTQYF. The DNA for the CDR3 is TGTGCCAGCAGCTTAAATTCCCGGGGGGTGAGAGATACGCAGTATTTT. The full variable domain, in which reference TRBV7-3 and TRBJ2-3 provide the parts outside the CDR3, is GAGVSQTPSNKVTEKGKYVELRCDPISGHTALYWYRQSLGQGPEFLIYFQGTGAADDSGLPNDRFFAVRPEGSVSTLKIQRTERGDSAVYLCASSLNSRGVRDTQYFGPGTRLTVL.

The rearrangement links TRBV5-6 to TRBJ1-5; 7 positions match TRBD1. CDR1 and CDR2 (germline): SGHDT, YYEEEE. The CDR3 loop spans 14 amino acids. V trimming: 1 base; J trimming: 4 bases; junction bases outside the gene matches: 2. The CDR3 spells CASSLMTGNQPQHF. CDR3 coding DNA: TGTGCCAGCAGCTTGATGACAGGGAATCAGCCCCAGCATTTT.

This clonotype was counted at least ten times. The chain links TRBV4-1 to TRBJ2-3; TRBD2 matches at 12 bases. Losses at the gene ends were 3 bases for V and 2 bases for J; bases not matched to a gene: 6. Germline V gives CDR1 MGHRA, CDR2 YSYEKL. The CDR3 contains 17 residues. DNA for the CDR3: TGCGCCAGCAGCCAGTACCCTAGCGGGGGGGCCACAGATACGCAGTATTTT. Its protein is CASSQYPSGGATDTQYF.

This clonotype was seen a few times. The chain recombines TRBV7-9 with TRBJ2-7, with 8 bases matching TRBD1. The CDR3 consists of 16 residues. Trimming at V came to 5 bases and at J to 2 bases, leaving 11 bases not matched to a gene. Germline V lookup: CDR1 SEHNR, CDR2 FQNEAQ (reference sequence). In DNA form, the CDR3 reads TGTGCCAGCAGCCCACACGCGGACAGGGCACCCTACGAGCAGTACTTC. Translation gives CASSPHADRAPYEQYF. The whole variable domain, filled in from reference TRBV7-9 and TRBJ2-7, reads DTGVSQNPRHKITKRGQNVTFRCDPISEHNRLYWYRQTLGQGPEFLTYFQNEAQLEKSRLLSDRFSAERPKGSFSTLEIQRTEQGDSAMYLCASSPHADRAPYEQYFGPGTRLTVT.

The chain carries TRBV6-6 and TRBJ2-3; tentatively, D is TRBD2 (6 bases). V was shortened by 10 bases and J by 0 bases, with 11 bases between the two germline ends. Germline loops: CDR1 MNHNY, CDR2 SVGAGI (reference sequence). CDR3 length: 13 residues. CDR3 loop: CATRGSSTDTQYF. CDR3 bases: TGTGCCACACGGGGGTCTAGCACAGATACGCAGTATTTT.

There are many counts of this clonotype. The chain has TRBV5-1 and TRBJ1-5, with 8 nucleotides matching TRBD1. The CDR3 is made up of 15 amino acids. V dropped 4 bases and J dropped 6; count of bases not matched to a gene: 9. Looked up from germline, CDR1 is SGHRS and CDR2 is YFSETQ. The CDR3 protein is CASSPGGAGSQPQHF. The CDR3 coding sequence is TGCGCCAGCAGCCCAGGGGGCGCGGGAAGTCAGCCCCAGCATTTT.

This clonotype occurred a few times. The chain is built from TRBV5-1 and TRBJ2-7, with 9 bases matching TRBD1. Germline-derived CDR1 and CDR2 are SGHRS and YFSETQ. V lost 5 bases and J lost 5; bases outside the gene matches: 8. This CDR3 has 14 amino acids. The DNA of the CDR3 is TGCGCCAGCAGTACGGGACAGGGAGGCGACGAGCAGTACGTC. Encoded protein: CASSTGQGGDEQYV.

This clonotype was recorded a few times. The V call is TRBV5-1, the J call TRBJ1-1; 10 positions match TRBD1. The germline CDR1 and CDR2 sequences are SGHRS and YFSETQ. J lost 5 bases, V lost 2 bases, and 9 bases had no gene match. The CDR3 has 16 residues. DNA of the CDR3: TGCGCCAGCAGCTTTCACGGGACAGGGGCGAGTACTGAAGCTTTCTTT. It is translated as CASSFHGTGASTEAFF.